This record covers a single T cell receptor beta chain. The data are from a study of blood T cell repertoires in COVID-19. About the study: Acute and convalescent COVID-19 samples came from the United States, Italy and Spain. PBMCs, B-cell-depleted T cells, or T cells were the source of the cDNA or gDNA that made up the material.

In the original analysis: By means of reference gene primer amplification, nucleated cell counts were estimated. Libraries were prepared by immunoSEQ multiplex PCR; TCRdb keeps only in-frame clonotypes and omits some of them. The D gene and trimming were derived from the DNA, and the V and J assignments and clone size from that table. The data contain around 98,000 clones, roughly 85% of them singletons. Germline values: CDR1 SGHVS, CDR2 FQNEAQ. The CDR3 consists of 13 residues. V lost 4 bases to trimming and J lost 4 bases, with 10 bases between them. The receptor comes from a man in his sixties or seventies with acute or convalescent COVID-19. The specimen was peripheral blood. The rearrangement links TRBV7-8 to TRBJ2-5, with D perhaps matching TRBD1 (6 bases). The CDR3 DNA follows: TGTGCCAGCAGCTCAGGGGTGCGAGAGACCCAGTACTTC. Translation gives CASSSGVRETQYF.